These 20 T cell receptor beta chains share one sample of origin, sequenced in a study of T-cell memory formation after mild COVID-19. From the 5' RACE reads, TCRdb called clonotypes with MiXCR, one entry per CDR3 protein. The data hold 240,000 or so distinct CDR3 sequences, with roughly a tenth observed a single time. The sequenced sample was PBMCs or a T cell subset sorted from them (not recorded which). The receptors stem from a man between 18 and 35 years old who had mild COVID-19 (a few samples of this study predate the infection). Cell type and time point are not known.

The chain links TRBV7-2 to TRBJ2-1; 10 bases align to TRBD2. Germline CDR1 and CDR2: SGHTA and FQGNSA. Trimming removed 5 bases from V and 9 bases from J; junction bases left unmatched: 7. The CDR3 runs 14 residues. The CDR3 DNA is TGTGCCAGCAGCGGGAGCGGGGGGGCGAGTGAGCAGTTCTTC. Protein sequence: CASSGSGGASEQFF.

The genes are TRBV7-2 and TRBJ2-3; a weak D match, TRBD1 (6 bases). From germline, CDR1 is SGHTA and CDR2 FQGNSA. The CDR3 loop spans 13 amino acids. V was clipped by 2 bases and J by 14 bases, with 17 bases between them. Here the CDR3 DNA reads TGTGCCAGCAGCTTATCCTCCCGTTCAGGGGTGTATTTT. Translated: CASSLSSRSGVYF.

The chain combines TRBV4-3 with TRBJ2-1, with 7 nucleotides matching TRBD2. This CDR3 has 15 residues. Germline V gene data show CDR1 as LGHNA and CDR2 as YSLEER. With V trimmed by 4 bases and J by 6 bases, 9 bases remained unmatched. Here the CDR3 reads CASSPAGGRGNEQFF. The CDR3 DNA is TGCGCCAGCAGCCCGGCAGGAGGGAGGGGCAATGAGCAGTTCTTC.

This clonotype was counted a few times. V usage is TRBV7-2 and J usage is TRBJ2-3, with TRBD1 matching 9 bases. The CDR3 loop spans 15 amino acids. Looked up from germline, CDR1 is SGHTA and CDR2 is FQGNSA. Trimming cost V 8 bases and J 4 bases; bases outside gene matches: 10. This CDR3 reads CASGTGILEADTQYF. CDR3 nucleotides: TGTGCCAGCGGGACAGGGATACTCGAGGCAGATACGCAGTATTTT.

The chain has TRBV12-3 or TRBV12-4 and TRBJ1-2; 10 nucleotides agree with TRBD1. The CDR3 extends over 13 amino acids. The junction had 3 bases not matched to a gene; V was cut back by 7 bases and J by 4 bases. The DNA of the CDR3 is TGTGCCAGCACCCGGACAGGGGGCTATGGCTACACCTTC. Its translation: CASTRTGGYGYTF.

The chain has TRBV4-1 and TRBJ2-3; TRBD2 agrees at 9 bases. Germline V CDR1 and CDR2: MGHRA, YSYEKL. V lost 4 bases to trimming and J lost 2 bases; unmatched junction nucleotides: 7. The CDR3 totals 16 residues. CDR3 nucleotide sequence: TGCGCCAGCAGCCTACAAGCGGGGGGCCTCACAGATACGCAGTATTTT. Encoded protein: CASSLQAGGLTDTQYF.

V usage is TRBV4-2 and J usage is TRBJ2-7; D may be TRBD1 or TRBD2 (5 bases each). Germline-derived CDR1 and CDR2 are LGHNA and YNFKEQ. Trimming pared 0 bases from V and 1 base from J, leaving 7 bases between. This CDR3 spans 14 amino acids. This CDR3 is CASSQEWGSYEQYF. The CDR3 coding sequence is TGTGCCAGCAGCCAAGAGTGGGGGTCCTACGAGCAGTACTTC.

For the CDR3, the DNA is TGTGCCAGCAGCTCAAGTGCGACAGTCAGGGGCTATGGCTACACCTTC. Residues: CASSSSATVRGYGYTF. The V gene is TRBV7-2, the J gene TRBJ1-2; the D gene is possibly TRBD1 (6 bases). The V end lost 4 bases, the J end lost 4 bases, and 19 bases lay between the germline ends. The CDR3 is made up of 16 amino acids. Germline V lookup: CDR1 SGHTA, CDR2 FQGNSA.

This clonotype appeared a few times. J is TRBJ2-3 and V is TRBV15; 7 nucleotides line up with TRBD2. Germline V gene sequence: CDR1 LNHNV, CDR2 YYDKDF (reference sequence). V lost 1 base and J lost 4; bases outside the gene matches: 5. CDR3 length equals 15 residues. The CDR3 coding sequence is TGTGCCACCAGCAGAGGCGGTCGGGAGGCAGATACGCAGTATTTT. It yields the protein CATSRGGREADTQYF.

This clonotype was seen more than once but under ten times. The chain uses TRBV4-3 and TRBJ2-3; the match to TRBD2 covers 9 bases. CDR1 and CDR2 (germline): LGHNA, YSLEER. This CDR3 is built from 16 residues. The V and J ends lost 1 base and 2 bases, in that order; junction bases with no gene match: 4. The CDR3 sequence: CASSQVLAGYTDTQYF. CDR3 sequence (DNA): TGCGCCAGCAGCCAAGTACTAGCGGGTTACACAGATACGCAGTATTTT.

V and J are TRBV6-5 and TRBJ2-2; the match to TRBD2 covers 10 bases. In germline, CDR1 is MNHEY, CDR2 SVGAGI. V lost 5 bases, J lost 5 bases, and 11 bases stayed unmatched. This CDR3 region has 17 residues. Here the CDR3 reads CASSTPSSGGGTGELFF. The CDR3 DNA sequence: TGTGCCAGCAGTACCCCTTCTAGCGGGGGAGGTACCGGGGAGCTGTTTTTT.

This clonotype has a handful of counts. The V call is TRBV5-5, the J call TRBJ2-1; the D gene is possibly TRBD1 (5 bases). Trimming removed 1 base from V and 5 bases from J, with 7 bases in between. The CDR3 spans 13 residues. CDR1 is SGHKS, CDR2 YYEKEE, per germline (reference sequence). CDR3 region: CASSLRRDNEQFF. CDR3 sequence (DNA): TGTGCCAGCAGCTTGCGCAGGGACAATGAGCAGTTCTTC. Based on the CDR3 plus reference TRBV5-5 and TRBJ2-1, the full variable domain is DAGVTQSPTHLIKTRGQQVTLRCSPISGHKSVSWYQQVLGQGPQFIFQYYEKEERGRGNFPDRFSARQFPNYSSELNVNALLLGDSALYLCASSLRRDNEQFFGPGTRLTVL.

This clonotype was observed many times. CDR3 amino acids: CASSLFRVYTF. The CDR3 nucleotides read TGTGCCAGCAGCTTGTTTAGGGTCTACACCTTC. This rearrangement joins TRBV5-5 to TRBJ1-2; unclear D gene. Trimming shortened V by 1 base and J by 10 bases, and 8 bases separated the two germline ends. The germline CDR1 and CDR2 sequences are SGHKS and YYEKEE (reference sequence). CDR3 length: 11 amino acids.

V gene TRBV7-2 combines with J gene TRBJ2-5; D possibly corresponds to TRBD2 (5 bases). The V end lost 3 bases, the J end lost 0 bases, and 11 bases lay between the germline ends. CDR3 size: 15 residues. Germline assignment: CDR1 SGHTA and CDR2 FQGNSA. CDR3 protein: CASSFSVGDQETQYF. For the CDR3, the DNA is TGTGCCAGCAGCTTCTCCGTCGGGGACCAAGAGACCCAGTACTTC.

This chain's CDR3 is CASSPLEGARDTQYF. In DNA, the CDR3 is TGTGCCAGCTCACCACTAGAGGGGGCGAGGGATACGCAGTATTTT. V is TRBV18 and J is TRBJ2-3, with TRBD1 matching 7 bases. The V segment lost 1 base and the J segment 6 bases; nucleotides outside the gene matches: 7. The CDR3 loop spans 15 amino acids. In germline, CDR1 is KGHSH, CDR2 LQKENI.

This clonotype was found a few times. This chain joins TRBV2 and TRBJ1-5; a weak D match, TRBD1 (5 bases). V lost 2 bases to trimming and J lost 6 bases, with 8 bases between them. Germline CDR1 reads SNHLY; CDR2 reads FYNNEI. The CDR3 runs 13 residues. The CDR3 protein is CASSEWGGQPQHF. CDR3 nucleotide sequence: TGTGCCAGCAGTGAATGGGGGGGTCAGCCCCAGCATTTT.

This clonotype was detected ten times or more. The chain employs TRBV7-2 and TRBJ2-3; 9 bases are a match to TRBD1. The CDR3 extends over 18 amino acids. The V gene end was trimmed by 5 bases and the J gene end by 4 bases; junction bases not matched to a gene: 16. CDR1 and CDR2 from the germline V gene are SGHTA and FQGNSA. CDR3 loop: CASSRLPDYRGRADTQYF. The CDR3 DNA follows: TGTGCCAGCAGCCGGTTACCCGACTACAGGGGGCGCGCAGATACGCAGTATTTT.

The chain is built from TRBV18 and TRBJ2-7, with D unresolved. The CDR3 contains 12 residues. V dropped 5 bases and J dropped 3 bases, with 8 bases sitting between them. In germline, CDR1 is KGHSH, CDR2 LQKENI. The CDR3 DNA follows: TGTGCCAGCTCATATGACGGCTACGAGCAGTACTTC. Encoded protein: CASSYDGYEQYF.

There are many counts of this clonotype. Here the CDR3 DNA reads TGCAGTGCTTGGACCACGAACACCGGGGAGCTGTTTTTT. This sequence encodes CSAWTTNTGELFF. This sequence joins TRBV20-1 and TRBJ2-2; D ambiguous. With 5 bases removed from V and 0 bases from J, the gap between germline ends came to 7 bases. The CDR3 runs to 13 residues. Per the germline V gene, CDR1 is DFQATT and CDR2 is SNEGSKA (reference sequence).

The chain couples TRBV6-2 or TRBV6-3 to TRBJ2-3; no reliable D call. The germline CDR1 and CDR2 sequences are MNHEY and SVGEGT. V was trimmed by 6 bases and J by 3 bases, leaving 22 bases between them. The CDR3 has 17 residues. CDR3 protein: CASRHRHPLKITDTQYF. As DNA, the CDR3 is TGTGCCAGCAGACACCGGCACCCCCTGAAGATTACAGATACGCAGTATTTT.